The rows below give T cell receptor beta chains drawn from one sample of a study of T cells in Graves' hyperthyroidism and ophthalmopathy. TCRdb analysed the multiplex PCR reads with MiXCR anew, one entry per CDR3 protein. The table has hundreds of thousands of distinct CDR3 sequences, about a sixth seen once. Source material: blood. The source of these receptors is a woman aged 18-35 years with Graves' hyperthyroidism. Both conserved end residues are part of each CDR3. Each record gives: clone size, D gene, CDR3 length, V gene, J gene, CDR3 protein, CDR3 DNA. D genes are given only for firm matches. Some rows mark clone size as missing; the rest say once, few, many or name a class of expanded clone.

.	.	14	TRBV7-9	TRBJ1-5	CASSAEGHNQPQHF	TGTGCCAGCAGTGCCGAGGGGCACAATCAGCCCCAGCATTTT
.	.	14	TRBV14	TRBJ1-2	CASSQDTGFWGYTF	TGTGCCAGCAGCCAAGACACAGGATTCTGGGGCTACACCTTC
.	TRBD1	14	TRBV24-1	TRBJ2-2	CATRRQGDGGELFF	TGTGCCACCAGGAGGCAGGGGGATGGCGGGGAGCTGTTTTTT
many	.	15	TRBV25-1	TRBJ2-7	CASSLGRRIVYEQYF	TGTGCCAGCTCCCTCGGACGGAGGATAGTCTACGAGCAGTACTTC
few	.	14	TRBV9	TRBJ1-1	CASSVALGNTEAFF	TGTGCCAGCAGCGTAGCTTTAGGAAACACTGAAGCTTTCTTT
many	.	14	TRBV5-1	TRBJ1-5	CASSVGVGNQPQHF	TGCGCCAGCAGCGTGGGGGTCGGAAATCAGCCCCAGCATTTT
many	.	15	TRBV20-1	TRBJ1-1	CSARGSGGPNTEAFF	TGCAGTGCTAGAGGCTCGGGAGGGCCCAACACTGAAGCTTTCTTT
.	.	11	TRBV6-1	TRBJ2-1	CASLTGSEQFF	TGTGCCAGCCTAACAGGGAGTGAGCAGTTCTTC
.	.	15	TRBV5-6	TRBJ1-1	CASSRRRGANTEAFF	TGTGCCAGCAGCAGGCGACGTGGGGCGAACACTGAAGCTTTCTTT
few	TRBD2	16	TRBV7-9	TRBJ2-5	CASSLAPPSGGPPYYF	TGTGCCAGCAGCTTAGCCCCCCCAAGCGGGGGCCCTCCTTATTACTTC
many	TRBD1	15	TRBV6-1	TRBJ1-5	CATRGKTGGNQPQHF	TGTGCCACCCGAGGGAAAACAGGGGGGAATCAGCCCCAGCATTTT
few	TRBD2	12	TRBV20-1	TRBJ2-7	CSAAGGSYEQYF	TGCAGTGCGGCGGGGGGCTCCTACGAGCAGTACTTC
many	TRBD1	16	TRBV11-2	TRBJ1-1	CASRKISGGSYTEAFF	TGTGCCAGCAGGAAAATATCAGGGGGCTCGTACACTGAAGCTTTCTTT
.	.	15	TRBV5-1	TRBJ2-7	CASSLEPASSYGQYF	TGCGCCAGCAGCTTGGAGCCGGCGAGCTCCTACGGGCAGTACTTC
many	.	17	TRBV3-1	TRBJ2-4	CASSQEGWRDIKNIQYF	TGTGCCAGCAGCCAAGAAGGGTGGCGGGACATCAAAAACATTCAGTACTTC
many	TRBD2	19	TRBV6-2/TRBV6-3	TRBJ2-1	CASSGRLAGGPVYYNEQFF	TGTGCCAGCAGTGGACGACTAGCGGGGGGGCCGGTGTATTACAATGAGCAGTTCTTC
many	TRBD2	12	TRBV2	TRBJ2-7	CATGTRGYEQYF	TGTGCCACCGGGACTAGAGGGTACGAGCAGTACTTC
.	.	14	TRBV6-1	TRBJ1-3	CASSSAQPGNTIYF	TGTGCCAGCAGTTCCGCCCAGCCTGGAAACACCATATATTTT
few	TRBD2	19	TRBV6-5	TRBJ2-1	CASSYLSSGSKVGTNEQFF	TGTGCCAGCAGTTACCTTTCCAGCGGGAGTAAAGTAGGAACTAATGAGCAGTTCTTC
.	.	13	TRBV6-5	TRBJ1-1	CASSWAPNTEAFF	TGTGCCAGCAGTTGGGCCCCGAACACTGAAGCTTTCTTT
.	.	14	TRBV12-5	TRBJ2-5	CASGFSGSKETQYF	TGTGCTAGTGGTTTTAGTGGGAGTAAAGAGACCCAGTACTTC
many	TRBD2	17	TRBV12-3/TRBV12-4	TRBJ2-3	CASSLLMGGRVTDTQYF	TGTGCCAGCAGTTTATTGATGGGAGGGCGCGTCACAGATACGCAGTATTTT
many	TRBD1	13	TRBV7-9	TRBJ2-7	CASSPGTGYEQYF	TGTGCCAGCAGCCCAGGGACAGGTTACGAGCAGTACTTC
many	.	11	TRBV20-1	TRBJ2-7	CSAKWAGGQYF	TGCAGTGCTAAGTGGGCAGGCGGGCAGTACTTC
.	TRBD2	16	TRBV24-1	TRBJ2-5	CATSEGLAGLQETQYF	TGTGCCACCAGTGAGGGACTAGCGGGGCTACAAGAGACCCAGTACTTC
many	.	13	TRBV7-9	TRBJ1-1	CASSLDENTEAFF	TGTGCCAGCAGCTTAGACGAAAACACTGAAGCTTTCTTT
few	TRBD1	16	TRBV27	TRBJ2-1	CASSPSWGQDYNEQFF	TGTGCCAGCAGTCCAAGTTGGGGACAGGACTACAATGAGCAGTTCTTC
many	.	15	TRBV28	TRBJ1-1	CASRPAGVMNTEAFF	TGTGCCAGCAGGCCAGCTGGCGTGATGAACACTGAAGCTTTCTTT
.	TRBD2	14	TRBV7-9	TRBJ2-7	CASSSTSVPYEQYF	TGTGCCAGCAGCTCCACTAGCGTTCCTTACGAGCAGTACTTC
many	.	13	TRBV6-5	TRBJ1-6	CASSYDSLSPLHF	TGTGCCAGCAGTTACGACAGCCTCTCACCCCTCCACTTT
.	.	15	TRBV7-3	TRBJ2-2	CASSLGVHGSGELFF	TGTGCCAGCAGCTTAGGCGTGCACGGCTCCGGGGAGCTGTTTTTT
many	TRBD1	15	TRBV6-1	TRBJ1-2	CASSSGQGTISGYTF	TGTGCCAGCAGTTCGGGACAGGGAACTATAAGTGGCTACACCTTC
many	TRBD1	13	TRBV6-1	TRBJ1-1	CAARGTENTEAFF	TGTGCCGCACGCGGGACAGAGAACACTGAAGCTTTCTTT
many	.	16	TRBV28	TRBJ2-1	CASQNNPGGGHNEQFF	TGTGCCAGTCAAAACAACCCGGGTGGGGGTCACAATGAGCAGTTCTTC
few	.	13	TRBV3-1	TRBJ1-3	CASSQDLRNTIYF	TGTGCCAGCAGCCAAGATTTGCGTAACACCATATATTTT
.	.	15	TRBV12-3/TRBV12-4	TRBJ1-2	CASSTEKGRIYGYTF	TGTGCCAGCAGCACTGAGAAAGGACGGATCTATGGCTACACCTTC
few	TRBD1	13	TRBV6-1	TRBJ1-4	CAVRTGVGEKLFF	TGTGCCGTCCGGACAGGGGTCGGTGAAAAACTGTTTTTT
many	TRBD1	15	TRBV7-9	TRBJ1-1	CASSSGQATNTEAFF	TGTGCCAGCAGCTCCGGACAGGCCACGAACACTGAAGCTTTCTTT
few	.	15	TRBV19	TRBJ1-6	CASRGSSGHNSPLHF	TGTGCCAGTAGGGGTTCCTCCGGACACAATTCACCCCTCCACTTT
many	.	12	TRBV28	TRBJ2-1	CASTDPYNEQFF	TGTGCCAGCACCGACCCCTACAATGAGCAGTTCTTC